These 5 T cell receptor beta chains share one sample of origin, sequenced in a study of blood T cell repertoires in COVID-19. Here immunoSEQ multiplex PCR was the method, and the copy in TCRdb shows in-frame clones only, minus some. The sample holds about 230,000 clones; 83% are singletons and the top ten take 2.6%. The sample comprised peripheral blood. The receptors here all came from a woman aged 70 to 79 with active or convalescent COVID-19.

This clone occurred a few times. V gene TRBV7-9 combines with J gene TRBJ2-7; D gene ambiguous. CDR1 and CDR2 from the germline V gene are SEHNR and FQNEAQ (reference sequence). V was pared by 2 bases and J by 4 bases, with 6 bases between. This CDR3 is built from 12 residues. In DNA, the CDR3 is TGTGCCAGCAGCTTATCCCAGTACGAGCAGTACTTC. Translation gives CASSLSQYEQYF.

Written as DNA, the CDR3 is TGTGCCAGCAGTGAAGACAGGGGTTCCTATAATTCACCCCTCCACTTT. Translation gives CASSEDRGSYNSPLHF. This chain connects TRBV6-1 to TRBJ1-6; 7 bases align to TRBD1. Germline loops: CDR1 MNHNS, CDR2 SASEGT. Germline trimming cut 1 base from V and 1 base from J; bases unmatched to any gene: 1. The CDR3 is made up of 16 amino acids.

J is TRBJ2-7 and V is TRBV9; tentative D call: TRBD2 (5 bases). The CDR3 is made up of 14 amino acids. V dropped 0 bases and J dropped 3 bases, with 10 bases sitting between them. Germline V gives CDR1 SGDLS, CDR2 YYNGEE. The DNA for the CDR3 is TGTGCCAGCAGCGTAGCGCAGCGGAGCTACGAGCAGTACTTC. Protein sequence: CASSVAQRSYEQYF.

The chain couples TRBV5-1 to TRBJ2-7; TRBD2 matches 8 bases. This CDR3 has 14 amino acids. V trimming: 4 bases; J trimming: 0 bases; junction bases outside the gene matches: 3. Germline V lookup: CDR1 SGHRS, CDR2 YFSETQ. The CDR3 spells CASSMTSASYEQYF. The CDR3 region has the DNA TGCGCCAGCAGCATGACTAGCGCCTCCTACGAGCAGTACTTC.

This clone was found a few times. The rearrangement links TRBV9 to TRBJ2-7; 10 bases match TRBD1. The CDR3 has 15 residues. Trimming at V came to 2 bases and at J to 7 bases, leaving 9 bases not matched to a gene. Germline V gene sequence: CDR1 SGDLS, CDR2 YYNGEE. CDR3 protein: CASSVYGTGVGEQYF. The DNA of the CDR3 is TGTGCCAGCAGCGTTTACGGGACAGGGGTAGGGGAGCAGTACTTC. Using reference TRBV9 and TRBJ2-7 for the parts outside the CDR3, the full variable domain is DSGVTQTPKHLITATGQRVTLRCSPRSGDLSVYWYQQSLDQGLQFLIQYYNGEERAKGNILERFSAQQFPDLHSELNLSSLELGDSALYFCASSVYGTGVGEQYFGPGTRLTVT.